This TCR beta chain was profiled in a study of OX40 agonist ivuxolimab in advanced cancers. The overall study: Intravenous ivuxolimab was administered to patients every 2 weeks at 0.01 to 10 mg/kg. Whole-study results and caveats: The investigators did not determine what antigen specificity the expanded peripheral T cells had. CD8+ T cells (on average) carried more expanded clones than CD4+ T cells.

The germline V gene encodes CDR1 SSHAT and CDR2 FNYEAQ (reference sequence). This CDR3 has 15 amino acids. Trimming took 4 bases from V and 4 from J; bases not matched to a gene: 3. Generated by immunoSEQ multiplex PCR, the TCRdb table keeps only in-frame clones and is missing some. The sample lists roughly 50,000 clones, approximately 80% seen once, with about 6% in the top ten. Researchers took blood at baseline, on cycle 4 day 1, and on cycle 7 day 1. This clone was seen more than once but under ten times. Its antigen is undetermined. This material consisted of CD4+ or CD8+ T cells sorted from blood, taken in a trial of the OX40 agonist ivuxolimab. The rearrangement uses TRBV7-7 and TRBJ2-1, with 11 bases lining up with TRBD2. This TCR came from an adult with an advanced solid tumor such as melanoma, head and neck, liver or kidney cancer. CDR3 in DNA: TGTGCCAGCAGCTCCGGGACTAGCGGTTACAATGAGCAGTTCTTC. Translation: CASSSGTSGYNEQFF.